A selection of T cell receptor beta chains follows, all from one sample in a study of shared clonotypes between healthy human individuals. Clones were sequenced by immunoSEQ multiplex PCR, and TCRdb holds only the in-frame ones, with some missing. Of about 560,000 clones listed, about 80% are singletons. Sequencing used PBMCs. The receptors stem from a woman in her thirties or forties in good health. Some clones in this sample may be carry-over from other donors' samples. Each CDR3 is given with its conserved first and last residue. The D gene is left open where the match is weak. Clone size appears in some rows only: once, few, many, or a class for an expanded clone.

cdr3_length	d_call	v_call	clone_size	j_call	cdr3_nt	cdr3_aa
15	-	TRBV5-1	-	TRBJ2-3	TGCGCCAGCACCTGGGGTAGTGTGAGCACAGATACGCAGTATTTT	CASTWGSVSTDTQYF
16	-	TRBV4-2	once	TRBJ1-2	TGTGCCAGCAGCCACCCCGGGTATCGAGGGGATTATGGCTACACCTTC	CASSHPGYRGDYGYTF
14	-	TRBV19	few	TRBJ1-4	TGTGCCAGTAGTATCCCGCAGGATAATGAAAAACTGTTTTTT	CASSIPQDNEKLFF
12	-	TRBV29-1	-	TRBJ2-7	TGCAGCGTGCGGACACAATCCTACGAGCAGTACTTC	CSVRTQSYEQYF
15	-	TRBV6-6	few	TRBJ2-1	TGTGCCAGCAGTTCCCACCAGGACAGAAACAATGAGCAGTTCTTC	CASSSHQDRNNEQFF
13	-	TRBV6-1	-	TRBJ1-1	TGTGCCAGCAGTACAACGATGAACACTGAAGCTTTCTTT	CASSTTMNTEAFF
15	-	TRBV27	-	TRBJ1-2	TGTGCCAGCAGTTTTAGTAGGGGACCACAGATTGGCTACACCTTC	CASSFSRGPQIGYTF
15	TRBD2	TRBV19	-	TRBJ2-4	TGTGCCAGTAGTCCTAGCGGGAGGGCCAAAAACATTCAGTACTTC	CASSPSGRAKNIQYF
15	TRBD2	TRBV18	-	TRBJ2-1	TGTGCCAGCTCACCACCTAGCGGGAGGGCAAATGAGCAGTTCTTC	CASSPPSGRANEQFF
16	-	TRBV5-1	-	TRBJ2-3	TGCGCCAGCAGCTTGGACGGGGGCCATAGCACAGATACGCAGTATTTT	CASSLDGGHSTDTQYF
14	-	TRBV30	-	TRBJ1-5	TGTGCCTGGAGTGCTCCGGGGCCTAATCAGCCCCAGCATTTT	CAWSAPGPNQPQHF
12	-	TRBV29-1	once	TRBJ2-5	TGCAGCGTCAGGGGTTACCAAGAGACCCAGTACTTC	CSVRGYQETQYF
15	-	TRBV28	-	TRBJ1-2	TGTGCCAGCAGTTTAGGGGGGGAAAGGGCCTTTGGCTACACTTTC	CASSLGGERAFGYTF
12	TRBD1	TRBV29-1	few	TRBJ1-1	TGCAGCGTAACACAGGGGGGCACTGAAGCTTTCTTT	CSVTQGGTEAFF
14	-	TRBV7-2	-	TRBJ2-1	TGTGCCAGCAGCTTAGTAGGCTTTTGGAATGAGCAGTTCTTC	CASSLVGFWNEQFF
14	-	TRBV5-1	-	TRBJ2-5	TGCGCCAGCAGCTTGGCCATGCCCCAAGAGACCCAGTACTTC	CASSLAMPQETQYF
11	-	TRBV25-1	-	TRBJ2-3	TGTGCCAGCAACGGCACAGATACGCAGTATTTT	CASNGTDTQYF
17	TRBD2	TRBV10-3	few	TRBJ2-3	TGTGCCATCAGTGAGAGGAGTAGCGGGAAGGGGACAGATACGCAGTATTTT	CAISERSSGKGTDTQYF
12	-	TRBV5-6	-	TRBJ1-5	TGTGCCAGCAGCTTCGTTGGTCAGCCCCAGCATTTT	CASSFVGQPQHF
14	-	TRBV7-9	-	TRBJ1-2	TGTGCCAGCAGTAGGGACACCAAAATCTATGGCTACACCTTC	CASSRDTKIYGYTF
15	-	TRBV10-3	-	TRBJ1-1	TGTGCCATCAGTGGGGGCCCTGGGGGGAACACTGAAGCTTTCTTT	CAISGGPGGNTEAFF
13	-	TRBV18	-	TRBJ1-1	TGTGCCAGCTCCGAACTACAGAACACTGAAGCTTTCTTT	CASSELQNTEAFF
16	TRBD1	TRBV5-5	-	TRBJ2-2	TGTGCCAGCAGCGGCAGACAGGGCGGGAACACCGGGGAGCTGTTTTTT	CASSGRQGGNTGELFF
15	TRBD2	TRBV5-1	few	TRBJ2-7	TGCGCCAGCAGCCCTTCGACTAGCGGGTACTACGAGCAGTACTTC	CASSPSTSGYYEQYF
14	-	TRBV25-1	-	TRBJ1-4	TGTGCCAGCAGTGATATGGGGAGAGGCGAAAAACTGTTTTTT	CASSDMGRGEKLFF
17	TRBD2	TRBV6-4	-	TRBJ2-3	TGTGCCAGCAGTGAAGTAGCGGGAGGCGGGGGCACAGATACGCAGTATTTT	CASSEVAGGGGTDTQYF
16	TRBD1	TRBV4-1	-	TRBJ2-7	TGCGCCAGCAGCCCTGGGCCGGGACAGGACTTCTACGAGCAGTACTTC	CASSPGPGQDFYEQYF
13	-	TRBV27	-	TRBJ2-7	TGTGCCAGCAGTCTAGGGACGTTCTACGAGCAGTACTTC	CASSLGTFYEQYF
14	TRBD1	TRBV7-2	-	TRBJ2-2	TGTGCCAGCAGCTTAGGACAGGGTGCCGGGGAGCTGTTTTTT	CASSLGQGAGELFF